This T cell receptor beta chain was profiled in a study of blood T cell repertoires in COVID-19. Study in general: Samples came from the United States, Italy and Spain, spanning acute and convalescent COVID-19. In each case, the material was cDNA or gDNA derived from T cells, B-cell-depleted T cells, or PBMCs.

Per the original data handling: Reference gene primer amplification gave nucleated cell count estimates. Clones were sequenced by immunoSEQ multiplex PCR, and TCRdb holds only the in-frame ones, with some missing. From that table come the V and J calls and clone size; the DNA was used to work out D and trimming. The sample records about 39,000 clones, approximately 84% being singletons. Germline CDR1 is SGHRS and CDR2 is YFSETQ. CDR3 length: 15 residues. V lost 5 bases and J lost 7; bases outside the gene matches: 9. The rearrangement joins TRBV5-1 to TRBJ2-1, with 10 bases fitting TRBD2. The sequencing sample was made of peripheral blood. The TCR sequence derives from a man aged 45-65 years with active or convalescent COVID-19. This CDR3 reads CASRTSGAPSNEQFF. Here the CDR3 DNA reads TGCGCCAGCAGAACTAGCGGGGCCCCTTCGAATGAGCAGTTCTTC. The variable domain in full, completed from reference TRBV5-1 and TRBJ2-1, reads KAGVTQTPRYLIKTRGQQVTLSCSPISGHRSVSWYQQTPGQGLQFLFEYFSETQRNKGNFPGRFSGRQFSNSRSEMNVSTLELGDSALYLCASRTSGAPSNEQFFGPGTRLTVL.